This T cell receptor (beta chain) was observed in a study of cytomegalovirus exposure and HLA in healthy donors. Turning to this clone: Its antigen is unidentified.

Overall study results and limits: Altogether, around 160 TCR beta chains were recorded as cytomegalovirus-associated. The presence/absence work took it that sequencing depth was about the same across donors. DRB1 had the most TCR associations and HLA-C the fewest, a later analysis found, with rates varying by HLA locus.

A multiplex PCR was run with 60 Vbeta primers and 13 Jbeta primers. Sequencing was performed with immunoSEQ multiplex PCR; in TCRdb, only in-frame clones are kept and a portion is missing. The sample shows 180,000 or so clones, 60% to 80% of them seen only once. The CDR3 has 16 residues. Trimming cost V 5 bases and J 7 bases; bases outside gene matches: 6. Germline loops: CDR1 SGHTA, CDR2 FQGNSA. The material sequenced was PBMCs. The receptor was derived from a middle-aged man in good health and CMV-seropositive. The chain carries TRBV7-2 and TRBJ2-1; 15 bases match TRBD2. CDR3 sequence: CASSAPGTSGRNEQFF. The DNA for the CDR3 is TGTGCCAGCAGCGCCCCCGGGACTAGCGGGAGGAATGAGCAGTTCTTC.